Sequencing of this TCR beta chain was carried out in a study of T-cell reconstitution after alpha-beta-depleted transplantation in children. This clonotype was seen repeatedly, ten times or more. Preparation of the TCRbeta library was carried out with unique molecular identifiers. One entry per CDR3 protein, called by TCRdb with MiXCR from the PCR reads. The repertoire holds a few hundred thousand distinct CDR3 sequences, with more than 8% as singletons. This TCR was recovered from a human donor who donated a stem cell graft to a child with SCID. Sequenced material: PBMCs from the stem cell graft donor, taken from the stem cell graft.

The CDR3 loop is CSASTGSSYEQYF. The CDR3 bases are TGCAGCGCTTCGACAGGGAGCTCCTACGAGCAGTACTTC. The chain has TRBV29-1 and TRBJ2-7; 7 bases are a match to TRBD1. This CDR3 spans 13 amino acids. Trimming removed 7 bases from V and 0 bases from J; junction bases left unmatched: 6. CDR1 and CDR2 from the germline V gene are SQVTM and ANQGSEA.